This T cell receptor (beta chain) was sequenced during a study of T cell responses to AZD1222 COVID-19 vaccine. The protocol was immunoSEQ multiplex PCR, while the TCRdb copy is restricted to in-frame clones and leaves out a portion. The sample consists of 90,000 to 110,000 clones, about nine tenths of them appearing once. The V segment lost 6 bases and the J segment 2 bases; nucleotides outside the gene matches: 10. This CDR3 comprises 16 residues. The V gene's germline CDR1 is LNHDA and CDR2 SQIVND (reference sequence). The chain links TRBV19 to TRBJ2-4; 7 bases map to TRBD1. The clonotype comes from an adult in good health. Sample: peripheral blood, taken on day 0 of AZD1222 vaccination. CDR3 region: CASSTDRMLTKNIQYF. The DNA for the CDR3 is TGTGCCAGTAGCACGGACAGGATGCTAACCAAAAACATTCAGTACTTC.